This T cell receptor beta chain was retrieved from a study of T-cell reconstitution after alpha-beta-depleted transplantation in children. The CDR3 is 16 amino acids. CDR1 and CDR2 from the germline V gene are SGHKS and YYEKEE (reference sequence). V lost 2 bases and J 3 bases, leaving 18 bases between the germline ends. It was with unique molecular identifiers that the TCRbeta library was prepared. TCRdb re-analysed the PCR reads in MiXCR, keeping a single row per CDR3 protein. The table records 600,000 to 700,000 distinct CDR3 sequences, 15% to 20% of them present only once. The clonotype originates from a human donor who donated a stem cell graft to a child with acute myeloid leukemia. The specimen was PBMCs from the stem cell graft donor, collected from the stem cell graft. The V call is TRBV5-5, the J call TRBJ2-7; a weak D match, TRBD2 (5 bases). Here the CDR3 reads CASSLGPSLANYEQYV. The CDR3 nucleotides read TGTGCCAGCAGCTTAGGGCCAAGCCTAGCCAACTACGAGCAGTACGTC.